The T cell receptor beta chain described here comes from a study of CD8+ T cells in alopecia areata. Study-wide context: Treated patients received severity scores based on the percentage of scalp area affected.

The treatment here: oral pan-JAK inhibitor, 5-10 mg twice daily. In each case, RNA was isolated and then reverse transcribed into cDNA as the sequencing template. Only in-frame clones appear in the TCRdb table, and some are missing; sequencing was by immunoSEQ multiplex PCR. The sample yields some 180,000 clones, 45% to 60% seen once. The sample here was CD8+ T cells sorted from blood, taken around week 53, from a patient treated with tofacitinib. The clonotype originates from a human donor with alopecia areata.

This CDR3 is CASSPPGETQYF. For the CDR3, the DNA is TGTGCCAGCAGCCCACCCGGGGAGACCCAGTACTTC. J is TRBJ2-5 and V is TRBV7-9; no reliable D call. The CDR3 contains 12 residues. CDR1 and CDR2 (germline): SEHNR, FQNEAQ (reference sequence). The ends were cut back, 5 bases at V and 5 bases at J, with 9 bases in the middle.